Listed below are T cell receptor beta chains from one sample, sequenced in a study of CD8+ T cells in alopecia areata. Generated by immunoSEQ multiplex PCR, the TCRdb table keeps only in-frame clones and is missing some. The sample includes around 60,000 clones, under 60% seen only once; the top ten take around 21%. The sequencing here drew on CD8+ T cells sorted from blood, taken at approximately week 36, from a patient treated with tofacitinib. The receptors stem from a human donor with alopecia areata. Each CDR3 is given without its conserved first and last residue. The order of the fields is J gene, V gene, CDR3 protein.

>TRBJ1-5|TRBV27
ASSIRGDNQPQH
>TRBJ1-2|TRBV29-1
SVPQTQGSGYT
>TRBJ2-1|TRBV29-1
SVKRGRDTPYNEQF
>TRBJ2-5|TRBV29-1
SVEGIRETQY
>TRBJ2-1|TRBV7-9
ASSPAHHNEQF
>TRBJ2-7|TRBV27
ASSPTLQGTYEQY
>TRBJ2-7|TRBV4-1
ASSLRNSYEQY
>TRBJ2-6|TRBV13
ASSKGGSGANVLT
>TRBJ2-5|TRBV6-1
ASSARLAGAVFQETQY
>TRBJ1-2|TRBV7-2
ASTAGGYGYT
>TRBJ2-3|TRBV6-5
AISEERQTDTQY
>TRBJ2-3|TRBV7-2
ASSLAGADTQY
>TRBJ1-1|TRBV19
ASSQGGNTEAF
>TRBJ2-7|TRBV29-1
SVAGVGSYEQY
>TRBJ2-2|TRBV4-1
ASHPLGTGGTGELF
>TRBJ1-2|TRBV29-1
SVEDRQGYYGYT
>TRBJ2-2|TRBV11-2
ASSLGRGGELF
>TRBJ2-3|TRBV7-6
ASSVGGLAGWPGTDTQY
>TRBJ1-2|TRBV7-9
ASSLDRTGYT
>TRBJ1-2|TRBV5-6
ASSFRWTGKGYT
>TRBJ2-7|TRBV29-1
SVADGREQY